This T cell receptor (beta chain) was obtained from a study of post-analysis software for immune sequencing data (dated by TCRdb to between 2014 and 2017). Looking at the study overall: Relapsing-remitting, secondary progressive and progressive-relapsing multiple sclerosis were recorded as disease courses, and subtype annotation was lacking for some patients. A subset of samples was prepared in parallel using single-end sample barcoding, then pooled and co-amplified after Illumina adapter ligation. The multiple sclerosis patient repertoires were compared with 10 or so previously published healthy control repertoires from donors aged about 6 to 28 years. Broad study findings and their caveats: Patients showed significantly higher frequencies than controls for a handful of TRBV segments, among them TRBV5-6, TRBV5-1 and TRBV20-1. The control group was slightly older than the multiple sclerosis patient group. When samples were clustered directly using the F measure, samples prepared in the same batch co-clustered strongly, which prompted a batch-effect correction. Normalized Chao1 diversity was significantly lower in multiple sclerosis patients than controls, suggesting substantial peripheral T-cell clonal expansion.

With respect to this clonotype: It has no known antigen specificity. One base away lies a much larger clone, so this may be a sequencing read error.

The library was obtained by PCR. The sample was run on an Illumina HiSeq 2500. Unique molecular identifiers were incorporated into TCR beta cDNA libraries to reduce PCR and sequencing biases. Every 1 to 10 million input T cells yielded approximately 500,000 cDNA molecules, meaning each molecule approximated one T cell. Patient libraries were prepared and sequenced with the same protocol used for the earlier healthy control dataset. Samples belonging to the same batch were prepared together, multiplexed and sequenced on a shared HiSeq lane. On the study's bioinformatics: MIGEC was used to process the raw barcoded reads, and molecular identifier groups with only a single read were discarded before consensus assembly and CDR3 extraction. VDJtools was used for post-analysis of the clonotype tables, and diversity was normalized by down-sampling every dataset to the size of the smallest sample. Repertoire overlap clustering matched CDR3 amino acid but not nucleotide sequences to correct batch-related cross-sample contamination. TCRdb trimmed the raw reads at Q25, called clones with MiXCR and kept productive beta chains. When rows share a CDR3 protein, they turn into one entry using the most common DNA and genes. TCRdb, not the original authors, processed these V and J calls. The sample profile shows fewer than 850,000 distinct CDR3 sequences; around 46% of them were found once. The ten largest make up 4% to 5% of the sample.

To demonstrate the VDJtools post-analysis software, the study profiled TCR beta repertoires from the peripheral blood of 10 to 15 young patients with multiple sclerosis. Multiple sclerosis patients were children and adolescents aged roughly 6 to 16 years. There are 12 amino acids in the CDR3, from cysteine to phenylalanine inclusive. Kept here is only the CDR3 DNA, which spans 36 bases and is read in frame from base 1. V was cut back by 4 bases and J by 2 bases, leaving a gap of 4 bases between them. The germline V gene yields SGHNT for CDR1 and YENEEA for CDR2. This receptor was identified in a girl aged 10-17 years with multiple sclerosis. The rearrangement combines TRBV11-3 with TRBJ2-3; too little of a D gene remains to name it. Input material: blood. The CDR3 here reads CASSYHTDTQYF. In nucleotide form, the sequence is TGTGCCAGCAGCTACCACACAGATACGCAGTATTTT.